This is a list of T cell receptor beta chains from one sample in a study of blood T cell repertoires in COVID-19. TCRdb keeps only in-frame clones here, not all; method: immunoSEQ multiplex PCR. The sample has approximately 200,000 clones; about 76% are singletons. Sequenced input: peripheral blood. The receptors derive from a woman in her forties with COVID-19, enrolled during active disease. The conserved cysteine and the conserved F or W are not part of the CDR3 here.

J gene	V gene	CDR3 protein
TRBJ2-5	TRBV27	ASSPYRDRLLKETQY
TRBJ1-1	TRBV7-8	ASSLQNTEAF
TRBJ1-2	TRBV10-2	ASSGTGGVGNYGYT
TRBJ1-2	TRBV5-1	ASSPDSYYGYT
TRBJ1-2	TRBV27	ASSLFVRGYGYT
TRBJ2-1	TRBV7-8	ASSLSGVGRNEQF
TRBJ2-1	TRBV27	ASTRRGEGVYNEQF
TRBJ2-7	TRBV5-1	ASSGGQVADEQY
TRBJ1-2	TRBV4-1	ASSQEGTINYGYT
TRBJ2-1	TRBV4-3	ASSQAQATSGGNNEQF
TRBJ1-1	TRBV6-2/TRBV6-3	ASSWTDITEAF
TRBJ1-4	TRBV4-1	ASSHFDRATNEKLF
TRBJ1-1	TRBV3-1/TRBV3-2	ASSRVPGGSEAF
TRBJ2-2	TRBV5-1	ASSPDSNTGELF
TRBJ2-3	TRBV3-1/TRBV3-2	ASSHNGEGGDTQY
TRBJ1-1	TRBV5-4	ASSLAKSRDRTTEAF
TRBJ1-5	TRBV2	ASSAGQGSQPQH
TRBJ2-7	TRBV18	ASSPPSTGYTYEQY
TRBJ1-6	TRBV5-1	ASSPSPAGNNSPLH
TRBJ1-1	TRBV5-5	ASSSLTGADTEAF
TRBJ1-6	TRBV7-3	ASSNGGPLH
TRBJ1-1	TRBV3-1/TRBV3-2	ASTLGGTGGTEAF
TRBJ2-2	TRBV7-6	ASSLRWTVNTGELF
TRBJ2-5	TRBV11-2	ASSLDASAPWETQY
TRBJ2-2	TRBV7-8	ASSLVTGRGTGELF
TRBJ1-5	TRBV7-9	ASQDRLGPFNQPQH
TRBJ2-1	TRBV4-2	ASSQDSSGRGVEQF
TRBJ2-7	TRBV7-2	ASSLAARGPYEQY
TRBJ1-5	TRBV18	ASSLDRSAQPQH
TRBJ1-5	TRBV7-6	ASSSGQGEQPQH
TRBJ2-1	TRBV5-1	ASTVTLAGGFNEQF
TRBJ2-2	TRBV24-1	ATSDPGTGRIGTGELF
TRBJ2-1	TRBV4-2	ASSQDLATYNEQF
TRBJ1-1	TRBV5-1	ASSLRLFRGRGTEAF
TRBJ1-2	TRBV4-2	ASSQVTTGGNYGYT
TRBJ2-2	TRBV5-1	ASSSTPQGLEGELF